The source of this T cell receptor (beta chain) is a study of T cells in Graves' hyperthyroidism and ophthalmopathy. The wider study: Peripheral blood was collected at initial diagnosis, before any treatment.

RNA transcripts provided the source from which TCR beta CDR3 regions were amplified. The TCR CDR3 first-round RT-PCR relied on the HTBI primer set. TCRdb fed the multiplex PCR reads into MiXCR, producing one record per CDR3 protein. Of 500,000 to 550,000 distinct CDR3 sequences in the sample, roughly 20% were seen once. Points on this clonotype: Antigen specificity is unknown.

For the diagnoses, clinical symptoms, serum thyroxine and TRAb, thyroid ultrasound and orbital computed tomography were used. CDR1 and CDR2 from the germline V gene are MNHNS and SASEGT. V was trimmed by 7 bases and J by 4 bases, leaving 19 bases between them. The CDR3 totals 15 residues. General study points: The blood repertoire included most of the expanded thyroid clonotypes above 0.001.

The TCR comes from a man younger than 35 with Graves' hyperthyroidism. Specimen: blood. The chain uses TRBV6-1 and TRBJ1-2; possible D gene TRBD1, 5 bases. For the CDR3, the DNA is TGTGCCAGCACACCTAACACGCAGGGCCCCTATGGCTACACCTTC. Encoded protein: CASTPNTQGPYGYTF.